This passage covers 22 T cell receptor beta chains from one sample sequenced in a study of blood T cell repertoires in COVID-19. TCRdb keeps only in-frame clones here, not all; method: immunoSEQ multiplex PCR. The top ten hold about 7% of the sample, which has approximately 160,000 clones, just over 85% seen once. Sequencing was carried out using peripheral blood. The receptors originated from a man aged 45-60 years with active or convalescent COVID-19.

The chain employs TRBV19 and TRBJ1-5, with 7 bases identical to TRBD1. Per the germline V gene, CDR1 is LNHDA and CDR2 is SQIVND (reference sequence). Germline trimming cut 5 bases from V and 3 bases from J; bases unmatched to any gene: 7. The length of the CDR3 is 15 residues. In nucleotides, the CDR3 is TGTGCCAGTAGTGGACAGGTGGGTTACAATCAGCCCCAGCATTTT. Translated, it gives CASSGQVGYNQPQHF.

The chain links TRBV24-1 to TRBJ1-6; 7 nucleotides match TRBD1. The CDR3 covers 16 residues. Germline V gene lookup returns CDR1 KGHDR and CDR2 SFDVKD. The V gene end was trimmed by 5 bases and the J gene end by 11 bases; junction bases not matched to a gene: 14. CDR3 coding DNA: TGTGCCACCAGTGTCCTTAGGGGGCGCGACCTCCCACCCCTCCACTTT. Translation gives CATSVLRGRDLPPLHF.

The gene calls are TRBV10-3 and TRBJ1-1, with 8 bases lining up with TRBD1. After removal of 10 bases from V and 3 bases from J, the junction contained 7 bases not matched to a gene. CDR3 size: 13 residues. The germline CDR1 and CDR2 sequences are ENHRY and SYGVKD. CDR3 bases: TGTGCCACCAGACAGGGGTTGGACACTGAAGCTTTCTTT. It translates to CATRQGLDTEAFF.

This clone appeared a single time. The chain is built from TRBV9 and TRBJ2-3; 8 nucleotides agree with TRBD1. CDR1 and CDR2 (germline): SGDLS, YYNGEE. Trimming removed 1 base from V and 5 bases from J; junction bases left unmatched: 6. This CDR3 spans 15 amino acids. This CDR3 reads CASSVTPDRVDTQYF. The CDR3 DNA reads TGTGCCAGCAGCGTAACTCCGGACAGGGTAGATACGCAGTATTTT.

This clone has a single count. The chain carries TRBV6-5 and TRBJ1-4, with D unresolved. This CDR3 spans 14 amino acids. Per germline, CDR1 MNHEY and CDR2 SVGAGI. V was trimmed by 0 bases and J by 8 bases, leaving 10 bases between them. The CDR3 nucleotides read TGTGCCAGCAGTTACTCGAGAGCGTGGGAAAAACTGTTTTTT. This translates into CASSYSRAWEKLFF.

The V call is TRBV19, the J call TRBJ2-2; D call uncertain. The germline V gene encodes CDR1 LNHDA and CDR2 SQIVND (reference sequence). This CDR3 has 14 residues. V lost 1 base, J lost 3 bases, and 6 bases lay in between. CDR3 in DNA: TGTGCCAGTAGTATAGGGAGTTACACCGGGGAGCTGTTTTTT. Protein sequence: CASSIGSYTGELFF.

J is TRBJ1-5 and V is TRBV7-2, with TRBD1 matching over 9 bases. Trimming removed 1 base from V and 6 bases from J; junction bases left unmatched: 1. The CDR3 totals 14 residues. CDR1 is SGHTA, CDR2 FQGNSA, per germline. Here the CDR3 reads CASSLGTGAQPQHF. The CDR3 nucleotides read TGTGCCAGCAGCTTAGGGACAGGGGCTCAGCCCCAGCATTTT.

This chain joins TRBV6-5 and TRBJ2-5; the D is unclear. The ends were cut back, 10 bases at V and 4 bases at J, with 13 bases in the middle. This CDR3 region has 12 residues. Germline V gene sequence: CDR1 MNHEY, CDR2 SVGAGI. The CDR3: CATGMSGETQYF. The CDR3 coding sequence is TGTGCCACCGGAATGTCGGGAGAGACCCAGTACTTC.

The CDR3 reads CASTFISTDTQYF. The CDR3 region has the DNA TGTGCCAGCACCTTTATTAGCACAGATACGCAGTATTTT. The chain couples TRBV5-4 to TRBJ2-3; D is unresolved. Germline V gene lookup returns CDR1 SGHNT and CDR2 YYREEE (reference sequence). V was trimmed by 6 bases and J by 0 bases, leaving 8 bases between them. CDR3 length: 13 amino acids.

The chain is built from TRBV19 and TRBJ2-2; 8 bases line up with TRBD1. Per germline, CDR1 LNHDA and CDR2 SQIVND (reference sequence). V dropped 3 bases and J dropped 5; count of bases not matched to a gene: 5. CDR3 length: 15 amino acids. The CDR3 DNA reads TGTGCCAGTAGTATTCAGGGGGCGGGAACCGGGGAGCTGTTTTTT. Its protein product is CASSIQGAGTGELFF.

The CDR3 DNA reads TGTGCCAGCAGTGGGAGGGGAGGCGAGCAGTACTTC. This gives the protein CASSGRGGEQYF. The chain uses TRBV3-1 (or the pseudogene TRBV3-2) and TRBJ2-7; 7 positions match TRBD2. The CDR3 is 12 amino acids. Germline V gene sequence: CDR1 LGHDT, CDR2 YNNKEL (reference sequence). V lost 6 bases, J lost 6 bases, and 5 bases stayed unmatched.

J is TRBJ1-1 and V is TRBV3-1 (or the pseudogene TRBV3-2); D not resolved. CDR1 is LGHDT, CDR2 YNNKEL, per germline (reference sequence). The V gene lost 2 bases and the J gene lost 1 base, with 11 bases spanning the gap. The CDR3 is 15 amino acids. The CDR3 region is CASSQWARQNTEAFF. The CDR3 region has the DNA TGTGCCAGCAGCCAATGGGCCAGACAGAACACTGAAGCTTTCTTT.

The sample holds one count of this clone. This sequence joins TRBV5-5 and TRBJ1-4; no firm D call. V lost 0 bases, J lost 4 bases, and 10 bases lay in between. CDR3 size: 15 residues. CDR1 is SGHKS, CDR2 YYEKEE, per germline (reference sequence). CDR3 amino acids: CASSLGTPNNEKLFF. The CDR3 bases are TGTGCCAGCAGCTTGGGGACTCCCAATAATGAAAAACTGTTTTTT.

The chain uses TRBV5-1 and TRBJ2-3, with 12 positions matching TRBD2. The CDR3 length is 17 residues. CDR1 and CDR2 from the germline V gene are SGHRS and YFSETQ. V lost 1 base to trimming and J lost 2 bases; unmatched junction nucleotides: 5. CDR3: CASSLTSGGRNTDTQYF. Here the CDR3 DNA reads TGCGCCAGCAGCTTGACTAGCGGGGGGCGAAACACAGATACGCAGTATTTT. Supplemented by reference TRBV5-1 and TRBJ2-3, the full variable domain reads KAGVTQTPRYLIKTRGQQVTLSCSPISGHRSVSWYQQTPGQGLQFLFEYFSETQRNKGNFPGRFSGRQFSNSRSEMNVSTLELGDSALYLCASSLTSGGRNTDTQYFGPGTRLTVL.

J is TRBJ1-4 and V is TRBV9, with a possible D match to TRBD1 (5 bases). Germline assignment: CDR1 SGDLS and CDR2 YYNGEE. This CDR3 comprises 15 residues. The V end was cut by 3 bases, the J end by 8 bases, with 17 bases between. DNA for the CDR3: TGTGCCAGCAGCGCACACGGGGGTAATTTCGAAAAACTGTTTTTT. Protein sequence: CASSAHGGNFEKLFF.

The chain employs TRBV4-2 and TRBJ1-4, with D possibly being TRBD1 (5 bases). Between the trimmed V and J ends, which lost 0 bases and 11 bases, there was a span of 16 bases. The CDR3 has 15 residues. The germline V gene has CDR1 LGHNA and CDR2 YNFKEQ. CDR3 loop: CASSQEGQQGQKLFF. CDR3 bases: TGTGCCAGCAGCCAAGAGGGCCAGCAGGGCCAGAAACTGTTTTTT.

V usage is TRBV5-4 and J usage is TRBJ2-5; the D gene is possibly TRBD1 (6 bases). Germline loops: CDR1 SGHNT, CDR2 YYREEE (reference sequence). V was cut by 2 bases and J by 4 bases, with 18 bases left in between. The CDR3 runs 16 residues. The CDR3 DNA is TGTGCCAGCAGCTTAAGAGAGTGGGGGCGGTCAGAGACCCAGTACTTC. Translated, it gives CASSLREWGRSETQYF. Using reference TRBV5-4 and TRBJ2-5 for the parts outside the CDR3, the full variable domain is ETGVTQSPTHLIKTRGQQVTLRCSSQSGHNTVSWYQQALGQGPQFIFQYYREEENGRGNFPPRFSGLQFPNYSSELNVNALELDDSALYLCASSLREWGRSETQYFGPGTRLLVL.

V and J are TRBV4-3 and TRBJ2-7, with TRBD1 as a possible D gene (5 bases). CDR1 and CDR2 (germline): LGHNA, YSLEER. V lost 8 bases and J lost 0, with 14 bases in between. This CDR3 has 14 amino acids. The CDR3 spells CASRLTVGSYEQYF. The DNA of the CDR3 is TGCGCCAGCCGTCTGACAGTTGGCTCCTACGAGCAGTACTTC.

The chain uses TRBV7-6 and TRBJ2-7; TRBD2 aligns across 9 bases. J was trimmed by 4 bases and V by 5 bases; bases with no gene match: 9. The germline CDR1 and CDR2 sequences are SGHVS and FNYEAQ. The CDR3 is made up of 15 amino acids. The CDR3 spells CASSPTPGLAYEQYF. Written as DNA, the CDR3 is TGTGCCAGCAGCCCAACCCCGGGACTAGCTTACGAGCAGTACTTC.

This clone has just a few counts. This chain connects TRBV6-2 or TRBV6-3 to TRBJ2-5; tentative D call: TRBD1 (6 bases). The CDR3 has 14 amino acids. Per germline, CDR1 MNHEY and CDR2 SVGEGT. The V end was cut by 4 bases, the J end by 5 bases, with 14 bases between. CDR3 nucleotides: TGTGCCAGCAGTTTAACAGGGTCGGGGGAGACCCAGTACTTC. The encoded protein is CASSLTGSGETQYF.

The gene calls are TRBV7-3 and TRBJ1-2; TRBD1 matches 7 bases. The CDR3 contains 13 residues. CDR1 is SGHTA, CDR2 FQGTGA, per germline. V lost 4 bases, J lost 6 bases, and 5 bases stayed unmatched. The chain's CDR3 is CASSSPQGDGYTF. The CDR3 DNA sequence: TGTGCCAGCAGCTCGCCTCAGGGGGATGGCTACACCTTC.

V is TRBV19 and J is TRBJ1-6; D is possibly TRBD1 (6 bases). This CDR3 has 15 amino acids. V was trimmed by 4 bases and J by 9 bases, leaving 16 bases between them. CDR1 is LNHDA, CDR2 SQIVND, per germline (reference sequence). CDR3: CASSKGGARGSPLHF. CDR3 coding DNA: TGTGCCAGTAGTAAGGGGGGGGCGCGTGGTTCACCCCTCCACTTT.